The 18 T cell receptor beta chains below come from one sample, sequenced in a study of cytomegalovirus exposure and HLA in healthy donors. In the PCR, 60 Vbeta and 13 Jbeta primers were used. TCRdb keeps only in-frame clones here, not all; method: immunoSEQ multiplex PCR. The repertoire has about 190,000 clones, about 86% of them found once; the top ten carry roughly 0.33%. The sample was PBMCs. The receptors shown here come from a woman younger than 45 in good health and CMV-seronegative.

The chain uses TRBV7-2 and TRBJ2-7, with D possibly matching TRBD2 (5 bases). Germline V gene lookup returns CDR1 SGHTA and CDR2 FQGNSA. Between the trimmed V and J ends, which lost 3 bases and 4 bases, there was a span of 13 bases. There are 14 residues in the CDR3. CDR3 in DNA: TGTGCCAGCAGCTTTGGAGGCCGGAGGTACGAGCAGTACTTC. Encoded protein: CASSFGGRRYEQYF.

This clone has only one observation. The rearrangement links TRBV5-1 to TRBJ2-5; perhaps TRBD2 as D (7 bases). Germline lookup yields CDR1 SGHRS and CDR2 YFSETQ. V lost 3 bases and J 2 bases, leaving 11 bases between the germline ends. This CDR3 is built from 14 residues. The CDR3 is CASSSSGTQETQYF. The CDR3 coding sequence is TGCGCCAGCAGCTCGAGCGGGACACAAGAGACCCAGTACTTC.

Regarding this clone: Different DNA sequences within this sample yield the same CDR3. The J gene is TRBJ2-1, the V gene TRBV28; D uncertain. V was pared by 2 bases and J by 0 bases, with 5 bases between. CDR1 and CDR2 (germline): MDHEN, SYDVKM. This CDR3 spans 14 amino acids. In DNA form, the CDR3 reads TGTGCCAGCAGTTTACCGAGCTCCTACAATGAGCAGTTCTTC. Translating it yields CASSLPSSYNEQFF. The complete variable domain, with remaining parts taken from reference TRBV28 and TRBJ2-1, reads DVKVTQSSRYLVKRTGEKVFLECVQDMDHENMFWYRQDPGLGLRLIYFSYDVKMKEKGDIPEGYSVSREKKERFSLILESASTNQTSMYLCASSLPSSYNEQFFGPGTRLTVL.

The chain has TRBV19 and TRBJ2-1, with 7 positions matching TRBD1. CDR1 and CDR2 (germline): LNHDA, SQIVND (reference sequence). This CDR3 is 16 amino acids long. J was trimmed by 1 base and V by 1 base; bases with no gene match: 4. CDR3: CASSIGSGQSYNEQFF. As DNA, the CDR3 is TGTGCCAGTAGTATAGGGTCGGGACAGTCCTACAATGAGCAGTTCTTC. The full variable domain, completed using reference TRBV19 and TRBJ2-1, is DGGITQSPKYLFRKEGQNVTLSCEQNLNHDAMYWYRQDPGQGLRLIYYSQIVNDFQKGDIAEGYSVSREKKESFPLTVTSAQKNPTAFYLCASSIGSGQSYNEQFFGPGTRLTVL.

This clone has only one observation. V usage is TRBV5-1 and J usage is TRBJ2-1, with TRBD1 matching 9 bases. CDR1 is SGHRS and CDR2 is YFSETQ in the germline V gene. Unmatched junction bases numbered 9, after V lost 1 base and J lost 7 bases. The CDR3 consists of 16 residues. The CDR3 protein is CASSLWGRTGENEQFF. The CDR3 DNA follows: TGCGCCAGCAGCTTGTGGGGAAGGACAGGGGAGAATGAGCAGTTCTTC.

The chain carries TRBV7-8 and TRBJ2-5, with a weak D call TRBD1 (5 bases). Germline values: CDR1 SGHVS, CDR2 FQNEAQ. V dropped 3 bases and J dropped 4 bases, with 15 bases sitting between them. The length of the CDR3 is 15 residues. DNA of the CDR3: TGTGCCAGCAGCTTCGCAGGGCCTCCAGGAGAGACCCAGTACTTC. This sequence encodes CASSFAGPPGETQYF. The whole variable domain, filled in from reference TRBV7-8 and TRBJ2-5, reads GAGVSQSPRYKVAKRGQDVALRCDPISGHVSLFWYQQALGQGPEFLTYFQNEAQLDKSGLPSDRFFAERPEGSVSTLKIQRTQQEDSAVYLCASSFAGPPGETQYFGPGTRLLVL.

The chain recombines TRBV9 with TRBJ2-1; 8 bases match TRBD1. Germline lookup yields CDR1 SGDLS and CDR2 YYNGEE. The CDR3 runs to 13 residues. After removal of 4 bases from V and 6 bases from J, the junction contained 3 bases not matched to a gene. The chain's CDR3 is CASSSTGGNEQFF. As DNA, the CDR3 is TGTGCCAGCAGCTCCACAGGGGGCAATGAGCAGTTCTTC.

The chain recombines TRBV5-1 with TRBJ2-7; 7 bases are a match to TRBD1. Germline assignment: CDR1 SGHRS and CDR2 YFSETQ. This CDR3 region has 14 residues. The ends lost 5 bases at V and 3 bases at J; junction bases unmatched: 8. CDR3 sequence (DNA): TGCGCCAGCAGGAGGGACAGTCAAATCTACGAGCAGTACTTC. It is translated as CASRRDSQIYEQYF.

The genes are TRBV15 and TRBJ1-4, with a possible D match to TRBD1 (6 bases). The CDR3 extends over 14 amino acids. Trimming stripped 5 bases from V and 10 bases from J, with 17 bases between. Germline V gives CDR1 LNHNV, CDR2 YYDKDF (reference sequence). The CDR3 sequence: CATSPLQTGRKLFF. CDR3 in DNA: TGTGCCACCAGCCCTTTGCAAACAGGGAGAAAACTGTTTTTT.

The V call is TRBV15, the J call TRBJ2-7; D is uncertain. Germline CDR1 is LNHNV and CDR2 is YYDKDF (reference sequence). Trimming stripped 1 base from V and 5 bases from J, with 6 bases between. The CDR3 has 12 residues. This CDR3 reads CATSRGPDEQYF. The DNA of the CDR3 is TGTGCCACCAGCAGAGGCCCGGACGAGCAGTACTTC.

CDR3 coding DNA: TGTGCCAGCAGCTCCGCGACAGGGTTCTACGAGCAGTACTTC. Encoded protein: CASSSATGFYEQYF. The chain couples TRBV5-4 to TRBJ2-7; 7 bases match TRBD1. Per the germline V gene, CDR1 is SGHNT and CDR2 is YYREEE (reference sequence). The junction had 6 bases not matched to a gene; V was cut back by 3 bases and J by 3 bases. The CDR3 is made up of 14 amino acids.

A single count supports this clone. The chain has TRBV19 and TRBJ1-5; D may be TRBD1 (5 bases). Germline CDR1 LNHDA, CDR2 SQIVND (reference sequence). This CDR3 contains 15 residues. Trimming stripped 5 bases from V and 0 bases from J, with 11 bases between. Here the CDR3 DNA reads TGTGCCAGTAGTCAGGGCAGGAATAGCAATCAGCCCCAGCATTTT. Its protein product is CASSQGRNSNQPQHF.

V is TRBV28 and J is TRBJ1-5, with 7 bases lining up with TRBD1. The CDR3 extends over 15 amino acids. Trimming removed 5 bases from V and 1 base from J; junction bases left unmatched: 5. The V gene's germline CDR1 is MDHEN and CDR2 SYDVKM. The CDR3 DNA reads as TGTGCCAGCAGTACATTACAGGGGAGCAATCAGCCCCAGCATTTT. Translation: CASSTLQGSNQPQHF.

The chain couples TRBV4-1 to TRBJ2-3, with 9 bases identical to TRBD2. Unmatched junction bases numbered 7, after V lost 0 bases and J lost 6 bases. Germline assignment: CDR1 MGHRA and CDR2 YSYEKL. The CDR3 runs to 16 residues. The CDR3 reads CASSQDSAGGRDTQYF. The CDR3 coding sequence is TGCGCCAGCAGCCAAGATTCCGCGGGGGGGCGCGATACGCAGTATTTT.

This clone appeared a few times. This chain uses TRBV7-3 with TRBJ2-3; D unclear. The ends were cut back, 1 base at V and 6 bases at J, with 8 bases in the middle. CDR1 and CDR2 from the germline V gene are SGHTA and FQGTGA. The CDR3 runs 13 residues. The CDR3 sequence: CASSLNTRDTQYF. The CDR3 nucleotides are TGTGCCAGCAGCTTAAACACGCGGGATACGCAGTATTTT.

The V call is TRBV7-9, the J call TRBJ1-1; D unclear. The CDR3 length is 13 residues. V was trimmed by 1 base and J by 2 bases, leaving 5 bases between them. Looked up from germline, CDR1 is SEHNR and CDR2 is FQNEAQ (reference sequence). The CDR3 bases are TGTGCCAGCAGCTTAGACTATAACACTGAAGCTTTCTTT. It codes for CASSLDYNTEAFF.

The chain links TRBV10-2 to TRBJ2-1; TRBD1 matches 10 bases. The V gene end was trimmed by 6 bases and the J gene end by 16 bases; junction bases not matched to a gene: 12. Germline V lookup: CDR1 WSHSY, CDR2 SAAADI. The CDR3 has 13 residues. The CDR3 nucleotides read TGCGCCAGCAGCGCTGGACAGGGGGGGCACCCCTTCTTC. Translation gives CASSAGQGGHPFF.

V gene TRBV15 combines with J gene TRBJ1-1; D not certain. Germline values: CDR1 LNHNV, CDR2 YYDKDF (reference sequence). Trimming took 5 bases from V and 9 from J, leaving 16 bases between them. This CDR3 spans 13 amino acids. CDR3 in DNA: TGTGCCACCAGCCCCCGAGCGGGGTACAAAGCTTTCTTT. Translating it yields CATSPRAGYKAFF.